The T cell receptor beta chain under discussion was sequenced for a study of cytotoxic CD8 clonotypes in ibrutinib-treated CLL. The germline V gene encodes CDR1 SGDLS and CDR2 YYNGEE. Unmatched junction bases numbered 8, after V lost 0 bases and J lost 7 bases. The CDR3 runs to 16 residues. The repertoire was sequenced with immunoSEQ multiplex PCR; TCRdb's copy has only in-frame clones and lacks some. The top ten hold about 6.3% of the sample, which has more than 300,000 clones, around four fifths seen once. Here the sequenced sample was PBMCs, taken before ibrutinib treatment. This TCR derives from a human donor with chronic lymphocytic leukemia. The rearrangement uses TRBV9 and TRBJ1-2; 11 bases are a match to TRBD1. In DNA, the CDR3 is TGTGCCAGCAGCGTAGCTGGACAGGGGGCTGATTTTGGCTACACCTTC. Protein product: CASSVAGQGADFGYTF.